Reported below is one T cell receptor (beta chain). The data are from a study of cytomegalovirus exposure and HLA in healthy donors. PCR used 60 Vbeta primers and 13 Jbeta primers. Clones were sequenced by immunoSEQ multiplex PCR, and TCRdb holds only the in-frame ones, with some missing. The sample includes more than 95,000 clones, 65% to 75% of them seen just once. The CDR3 has 20 amino acids. The germline gives CDR1 SGHAT, CDR2 FQNNGV. After removal of 0 bases from V and 4 bases from J, the junction contained 16 bases not matched to a gene. This receptor was taken from a woman between 45 and 65 years old in good health and CMV-seropositive. Sequenced sample: PBMCs. V usage is TRBV11-2 and J usage is TRBJ1-2; 11 bases align to TRBD1. The CDR3 protein is CASSLDGAGQGAIGVYGYTF. The CDR3 DNA sequence: TGTGCCAGCAGCTTAGATGGGGCAGGACAGGGGGCAATTGGCGTCTATGGCTACACCTTC.